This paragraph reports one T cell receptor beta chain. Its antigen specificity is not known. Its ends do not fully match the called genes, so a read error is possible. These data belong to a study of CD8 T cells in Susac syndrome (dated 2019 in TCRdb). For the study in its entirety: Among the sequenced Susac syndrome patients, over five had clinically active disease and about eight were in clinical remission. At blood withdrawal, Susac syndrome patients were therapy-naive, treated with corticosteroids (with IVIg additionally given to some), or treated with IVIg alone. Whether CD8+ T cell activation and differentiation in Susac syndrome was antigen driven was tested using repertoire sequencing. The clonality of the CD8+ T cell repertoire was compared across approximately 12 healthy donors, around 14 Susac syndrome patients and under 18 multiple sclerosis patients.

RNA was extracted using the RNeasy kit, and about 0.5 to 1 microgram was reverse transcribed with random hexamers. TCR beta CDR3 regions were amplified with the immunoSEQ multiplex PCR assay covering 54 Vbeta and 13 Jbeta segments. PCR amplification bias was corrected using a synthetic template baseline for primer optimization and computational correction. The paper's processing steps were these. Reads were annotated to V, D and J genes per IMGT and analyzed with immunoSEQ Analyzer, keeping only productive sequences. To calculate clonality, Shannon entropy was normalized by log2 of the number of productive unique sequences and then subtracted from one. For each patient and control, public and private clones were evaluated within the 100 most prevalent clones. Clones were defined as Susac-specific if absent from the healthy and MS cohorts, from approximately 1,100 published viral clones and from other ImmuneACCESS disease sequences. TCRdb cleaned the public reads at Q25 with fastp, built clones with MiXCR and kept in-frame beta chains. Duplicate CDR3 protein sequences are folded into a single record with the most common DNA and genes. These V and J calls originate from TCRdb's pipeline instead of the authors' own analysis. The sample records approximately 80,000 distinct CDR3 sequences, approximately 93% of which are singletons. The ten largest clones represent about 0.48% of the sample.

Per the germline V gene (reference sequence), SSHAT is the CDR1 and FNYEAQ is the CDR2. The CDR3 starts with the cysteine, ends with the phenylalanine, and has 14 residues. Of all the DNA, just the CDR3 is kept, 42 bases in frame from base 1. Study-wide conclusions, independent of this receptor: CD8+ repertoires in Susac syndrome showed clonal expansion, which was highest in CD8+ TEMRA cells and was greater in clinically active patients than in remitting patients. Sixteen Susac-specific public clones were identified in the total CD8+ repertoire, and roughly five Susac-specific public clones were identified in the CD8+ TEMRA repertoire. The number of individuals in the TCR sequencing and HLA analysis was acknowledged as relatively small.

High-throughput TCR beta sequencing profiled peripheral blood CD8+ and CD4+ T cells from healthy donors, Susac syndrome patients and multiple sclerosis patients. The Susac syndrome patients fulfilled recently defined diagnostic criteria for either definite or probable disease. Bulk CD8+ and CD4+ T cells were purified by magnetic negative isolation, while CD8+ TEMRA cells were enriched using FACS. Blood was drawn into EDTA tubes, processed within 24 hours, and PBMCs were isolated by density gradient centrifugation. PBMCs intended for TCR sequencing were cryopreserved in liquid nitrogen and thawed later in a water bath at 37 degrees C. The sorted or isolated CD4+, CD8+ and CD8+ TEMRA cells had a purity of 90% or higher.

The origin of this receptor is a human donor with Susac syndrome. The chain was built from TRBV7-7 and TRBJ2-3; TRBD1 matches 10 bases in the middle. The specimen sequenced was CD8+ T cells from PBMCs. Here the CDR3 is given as CASSLGDRGDTQYF. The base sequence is TGTGCTAGCAGCTTAGGGGACAGGGGAGATACGCAGTATTTT.